This T cell receptor (beta chain) was documented in a study of cytomegalovirus exposure and HLA in healthy donors (TCRdb year 2017). Regarding the research as a whole: According to an earlier analysis of 587 of the donors, about 179 million T cells yielded roughly 110 million unique TCR beta sequences and about 280 Gb of sequence data. Genome-wide SNP genotypes for about 60% of the roughly 700 donors were used in a later genetic analysis, which treated that subset as a discovery cohort. About five DR-DQ haplotypes were treated as single units for association and clustering because of strong linkage in the cohort. Among about 390 genotyped donors of the cohort, an average of around 240,000 unique TCR beta nucleotide sequences were sequenced per donor, roughly 20% of them non-productive. Both class I and class II loci were covered by HLA typing, at four-digit resolution. The number of donors typed differed by locus, with about 629-640 for A, B, C, DRB1 and DQB1, around 520 for DQA1, 606 for DPA1, and under 490 for DPB1. The study used immunosequencing to profile the T cell repertoires of 666 subjects and linked those repertoires to cytomegalovirus serostatus. Rather than using new phenotypic data, the later analysis identified candidate immune exposures from TCR beta sequences and from how often those sequences occurred across donors. The study was designed to test whether signatures of past pathogen exposure could be identified by cataloging public T cell receptors. An early release that covered 500 to 800 HLA-typed donors contained about 300 gigabases of sequencing data and tens of millions of unique TCR sequences. A separate validation cohort of roughly 120 different subjects was used in addition to the roughly 720-subject first cohort. Of the 300 to 450 genotyped donors, 65% to 90% were placed in the genetic ancestry cluster associated with self-reported Caucasian donors. An earlier analysis of 587 of the donors used high-throughput TCR beta sequencing to judge whether each TCR beta V gene segment behaved as functional or pseudogenic. Donor age, sex, ethnicity and CMV serostatus were compiled together with the repertoire data. Every repertoire in the discovery cohort had been generated on one and the same sequencing platform. In a later analysis, previously published TCR beta repertoires from more than 500 donors were re-analyzed and high-resolution HLA genotyping was added so that TCR occurrence patterns could be studied. High-throughput TCR immunosequencing, statistical association of individual TCRs with disease status, and machine learning were combined to predict cytomegalovirus infection status.

V and J lose 0 bases and 2 bases, and a span of 11 bases separates them. From cysteine to phenylalanine, the CDR3 is 17 amino acids long. Solely the CDR3 DNA is kept, with 51 bases framed from the first base. Looking up the germline V gene yields CDR1 KGHSH and CDR2 LQKENI. The cohort comprised hundreds of healthy bone marrow donors. All cohort members were sampled while nominally healthy, although unrecorded immune exposures were likely present. The donor was CMV seropositive and belonged to the group of 250 to 350 seropositive cohort members. A peripheral blood sample was provided by each donor, and peripheral blood mononuclear cells were used for TCR beta sequencing. Genomic DNA extraction from the blood cell samples was performed with the Qiagen DNeasy Blood Extraction Kit. The receptor library was made with the immunoSEQ multiplex PCR assay. For the multiplex PCR, a mixture combining 60 forward primers for TCR Vbeta segments and 13 reverse primers for TCR Jbeta segments was used. The CDR3 region of rearranged TCR beta genes was amplified from genomic DNA by a multiplex PCR assay. The amplified TCR beta libraries were sequenced on the Illumina HiSeq System as 87-base-pair reads. The original pipeline was this. Across the 500 to 700 repertoires, a later analysis counted approximately 75 million unique TCR beta chains, about 10 million of which were shared by at least two donors. Raw reads were error-corrected and collapsed into unique sequences by a nearest-neighbor algorithm in which closely related sequences were merged to remove PCR and sequencing errors. CDR3 sequences were aligned to IMGT reference sequences to assign V, D and J gene segments. For a sequence to be retained, a match of at least six nucleotides was required to both a V gene segment and a J gene segment. A rearrangement was called productive if the CDR3 had no stop codons and remained in frame with V and J, and every other rearrangement was called non-productive. CDR3 was defined according to IMGT convention as the region running from the second conserved V-encoded cysteine to the conserved J-encoded phenylalanine. The earlier analysis of a few hundred of the donors excluded any sequence lacking an unambiguous match to a single V gene segment. An earlier analysis of a few hundred of the donors called V segments functional above 56.7% productive rearrangements and segregating when the between-donor standard deviation exceeded 5%. A statistical classification framework was built for diagnosing cytomegalovirus status from the catalog of TCR beta chain sequences. In a later analysis, V and J genes were assigned by comparing TCR nucleotide sequences against IMGT/GENE-DB human TR gene sequences. A later analysis assigned CDR3 sequences and most-parsimonious VDJ recombination scenarios with the TCRdist pipeline. In a later analysis, each TCR beta chain was defined by its CDR3 amino acid sequence together with its V-gene family, and reads without a unique V-gene family were excluded. As a way to deal with suspected cross-contamination and a sequencing artifact, a later analysis dropped roughly 600 nucleotide sequences that were highly shared and had low generation probability. In a later analysis, a clonal expansion index was calculated for each public chain from normalized within-repertoire ranks of inferred template counts. Generation probabilities in a later analysis came from a VDJ recombination model fitted to out-of-frame rearrangements, and those results were checked against IGoR. In a later analysis, TCR-TCR, TCR-HLA and TCR-CMV co-occurrence was scored with hypergeometric tests, and a repertoire-size bias correction was applied to TCR pairs. To estimate false discovery rates, a later analysis permuted the HLA or CMV assignments 20 times. A later analysis grouped co-occurring TCRs with DBSCAN, adding TCRdist sequence similarity when clustering within HLA-allele-positive subsets. Repertoires with fewer than 30,000 or more than 120,000 public chains were left out of co-occurrence clustering, as were about five repertoires with anomalous nucleotide sharing. TCRdb carries this immuneACCESS record with in-frame sequences only. Its versions omit some clonotypes, under half of them owing to an unresolved V gene in the studies checked, with the rest unexplained. The DNA gave D and trimming, while V, J and clone size come from that table. The sample table contains about 120,000 clones; only one count was recorded for about three quarters of them. The top ten clonotypes cover 30% of the sample.

Broader findings and caveats from the paper: At a false discovery rate of 0.05, a later analysis linked some 17,000 TCR beta sequences to specific HLA alleles. A later analysis found that HLA-associated TCR beta chains were more clonally expanded and had lower generation probabilities than equally common non-associated chains. The study gave a list of some 150 TCR beta chains associated with cytomegalovirus. Strong co-occurrence of HLA alleles, especially DR and DQ, made assigning TCR associations to individual alleles difficult. A later analysis found that most CMV-associated TCR beta chains appeared HLA-restricted, with HLA associations seemingly driven largely by CMV exposure. HLA typing was unavailable for some donors at each locus, so association tests used only the typed subset. The only immune exposure information available for the cohort was CMV serostatus. Across donors, most TCR sequences were observed very rarely, whereas some public TCRs were present in many individuals. Some IMGT-functional V segments, including TRBV6-2 and TRBV6-3, could not be told apart with the 87-base-pair reads, so those segments were excluded. An association between a missense DCLRE1C variant and V-gene and J-gene trimming of TCR beta chains was found in a later genetic analysis and replicated in an independent cohort. In a later genetic analysis, fewer N-insertions in productive TCRs were reported among donors in an Asian-associated ancestry cluster than the 666-donor mean. In an earlier analysis of over 550 of the donors, most TCR beta V segments were observed in productive rearrangements about 87% or about 30% of the time, broadly matching IMGT annotations. Roughly uniform sequencing depth across donors was assumed in presence/absence analyses, although this assumption may not hold. The authors suggested that the approach could potentially be extended to other disease states and immunological phenotypes. A few of the identified cytomegalovirus-associated TCR beta chains were confirmed in vitro to be specific for cytomegalovirus antigens. A further reported finding was that TCR beta sequences accurately predicted the HLA-A and HLA-B alleles for most subjects in the first cohort. The earlier analysis of approximately 540 of the donors excluded 15 to 20 rarely observed V segments, including chromosome 9 orphons, because counts were too low. Cytomegalovirus status was reported to be diagnosed by the classifier with high specificity and sensitivity in both the original and validation cohorts. Linkage disequilibrium might explain the correlated functional status among segregating V segments, but an unknown experimental factor could not be ruled out. In a later analysis, the rate of TCR association differed among HLA loci, with DRB1 alleles having the most associated TCRs and HLA-C alleles having the fewest. In this cohort, only TCR beta chains were sequenced, and detectable features were limited by the absence of alpha or paired-chain data. The sequencing pipeline was judged likely to have produced a cluster of highly shared sequence variants as a technical artifact. A later analysis reported that several top co-occurrence clusters appeared linked to parvovirus B19, influenza, CMV and Epstein-Barr virus.

Worth noting for this clone: Which antigen it targets is not known. Base quality data are lacking; no much larger clone is found one base away.

The TCR originated in a man aged 60-69 years in good health and CMV-seropositive. The specimen was PBMCs. The sequence joins TRBV18 to TRBJ1-6, with no D gene named confidently. The bases are TGTGCCAGCTCACCACCGCTAGCAGCTACCTATAATTCACCCCTCCACTTT. Its protein reads: CASSPPLAATYNSPLHF.